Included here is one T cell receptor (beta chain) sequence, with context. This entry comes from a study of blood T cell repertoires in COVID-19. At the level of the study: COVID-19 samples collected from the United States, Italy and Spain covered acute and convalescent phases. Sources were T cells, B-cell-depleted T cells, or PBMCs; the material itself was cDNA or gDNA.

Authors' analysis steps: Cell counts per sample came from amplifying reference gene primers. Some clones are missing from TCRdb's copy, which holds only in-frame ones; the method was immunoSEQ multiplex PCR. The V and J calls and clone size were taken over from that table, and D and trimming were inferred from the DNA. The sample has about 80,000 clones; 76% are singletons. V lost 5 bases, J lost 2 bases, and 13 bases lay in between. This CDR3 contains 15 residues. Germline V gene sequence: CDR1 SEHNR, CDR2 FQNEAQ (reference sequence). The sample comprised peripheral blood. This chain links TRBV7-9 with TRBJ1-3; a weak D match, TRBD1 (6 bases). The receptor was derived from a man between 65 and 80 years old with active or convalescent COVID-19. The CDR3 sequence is CASSQGYRAGNTIYF. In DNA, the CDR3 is TGTGCCAGCAGCCAGGGGTACAGGGCTGGAAACACCATATATTTT.